The 30 T cell receptor beta chains listed next were all sequenced from one sample in a study of T cell changes during pregnancy in multiple sclerosis. Here immunoSEQ multiplex PCR was the method, and the copy in TCRdb shows in-frame clones only, minus some. Of roughly 46,000 clones in the sample, around 84% were seen once. The material was CD4+ T cells from peripheral blood mononuclear cells, obtained before pregnancy. The receptors originated from a female donor with multiple sclerosis, enrolled in a pregnancy study.

The rearrangement links TRBV30 to TRBJ2-6, with D maybe TRBD1 (5 bases). V was cut by 2 bases and J by 0 bases, with 14 bases left in between. The CDR3 spans 17 residues. Germline CDR1 reads GTSNPN; CDR2 reads SVGIG (reference sequence). The CDR3 region is CAWSPGLWISGANVLTF. CDR3 nucleotide sequence: TGTGCCTGGAGTCCAGGGTTATGGATCTCTGGGGCCAACGTCCTGACTTTC.

V and J are TRBV29-1 and TRBJ1-1; D ambiguous. The germline V gene encodes CDR1 SQVTM and CDR2 ANQGSEA. V lost 3 bases and J 1 base, leaving 12 bases between the germline ends. The CDR3 spans 14 residues. The CDR3 region is CSVEPGRSNTEAFF. The CDR3 DNA reads TGCAGCGTTGAGCCAGGAAGGTCGAACACTGAAGCTTTCTTT. The full variable domain, its missing parts supplied by reference TRBV29-1 and TRBJ1-1, is SAVISQKPSRDICQRGTSLTIQCQVDSQVTMMFWYRQQPGQSLTLIATANQGSEATYESGFVIDKFPISRPNLTFSTLTVSNMSPEDSSIYLCSVEPGRSNTEAFFGQGTRLTVV.

The chain recombines TRBV7-2 with TRBJ1-4; D is unresolved. Germline V gene sequence: CDR1 SGHTA, CDR2 FQGNSA. CDR3 length: 15 amino acids. Trimming took 0 bases from V and 1 from J, leaving 6 bases between them. The CDR3 DNA is TGTGCCAGCAGCTTAGCGCCGGGAACTAATGAAAAACTGTTTTTT. Residues: CASSLAPGTNEKLFF. The variable domain in full, completed from reference TRBV7-2 and TRBJ1-4, reads GAGVSQSPSNKVTEKGKDVELRCDPISGHTALYWYRQSLGQGLEFLIYFQGNSAPDKSGLPSDRFSAERTGGSVSTLTIQRTQQEDSAVYLCASSLAPGTNEKLFFGSGTQLSVL.

This clone was counted a single time. DNA of the CDR3: TGTGCCAGCAGCTTTACAGGGGGTCAGCCCCAGCATTTT. This gives the protein CASSFTGGQPQHF. The chain couples TRBV7-2 to TRBJ1-5; 8 bases fit TRBD1. CDR1 and CDR2 (germline): SGHTA, FQGNSA. Trimming removed 3 bases from V and 6 bases from J; junction bases left unmatched: 1. The length of the CDR3 is 13 residues.

The V and J genes are TRBV7-3 and TRBJ2-1; 12 nucleotides match TRBD2. The germline V gene encodes CDR1 SGHTA and CDR2 FQGTGA. The CDR3 is 15 residues long. V trimming: 2 bases; J trimming: 8 bases; junction bases outside the gene matches: 4. The CDR3 DNA follows: TGTGCCAGCAGCTTAGCTAGCGGGGGGGCCTATGAGCAGTTCTTC. Translating gives CASSLASGGAYEQFF.

This chain links TRBV28 with TRBJ2-7; tentative D call: TRBD1 (5 bases). CDR1 MDHEN and CDR2 SYDVKM come from the germline V gene. V was cut by 8 bases and J by 0 bases, with 11 bases left in between. The CDR3 loop spans 13 amino acids. The CDR3 bases are TGTGCCAGCGACAGCCAGAGCTCCTACGAGCAGTACTTC. It specifies CASDSQSSYEQYF.

The CDR3 DNA reads as TGTGCCAGCAGCCAGCAGCCCCGGGACACTTACTCTGGGGCCAACGTCCTGACTTTC. Its translation: CASSQQPRDTYSGANVLTF. V is TRBV4-2 and J is TRBJ2-6; D possibly corresponds to TRBD1 (6 bases). The V gene's germline CDR1 is LGHNA and CDR2 YNFKEQ. Trimming pared 3 bases from V and 0 bases from J, leaving 18 bases between. The CDR3 is 19 residues long.

The CDR3 spells CASNLPRTGENTGELFF. The DNA for the CDR3 is TGTGCCAGCAACCTTCCGCGGACAGGGGAAAACACCGGGGAGCTGTTTTTT. V and J are TRBV2 and TRBJ2-2, with 9 bases fitting TRBD1. CDR1 and CDR2 (germline): SNHLY, FYNNEI. V lost 7 bases and J lost 2; bases outside the gene matches: 11. This CDR3 contains 17 residues. The variable domain in full, completed from reference TRBV2 and TRBJ2-2, reads EPEVTQTPSHQVTQMGQEVILRCVPISNHLYFYWYRQILGQKVEFLVSFYNNEISEKSEIFDDQFSVERPDGSNFTLKIRSTKLEDSAMYFCASNLPRTGENTGELFFGEGSRLTVL.

V and J are TRBV5-1 and TRBJ1-2, with 9 bases lining up with TRBD1. The CDR3 sequence is 14 residues long. V shed 0 bases and J 8 bases; nucleotides not matched to a gene: 5. The germline V gene has CDR1 SGHRS and CDR2 YFSETQ. CDR3 loop: CASSLGQGVEGYTF. The CDR3 DNA is TGCGCCAGCAGCTTGGGACAGGGGGTGGAGGGCTACACCTTC.

On this clone: The DNA is left out, because the CDR3 cannot be placed on it with certainty; the CDR3 is given as TCRdb lists it. This chain links TRBV5-8 with TRBJ2-2; the table's D call, TRBD2, was not checked against the DNA. Termini included, the CDR3 measures 14 amino acids. Germline assignment: CDR1 SGHTS and CDR2 YDEGEE. The CDR3: CASSPELRAGELFF.

The rearrangement joins TRBV6-5 to TRBJ2-1; TRBD2 is a possible D gene (6 bases). Looked up from germline, CDR1 is MNHEY and CDR2 is SVGAGI. This CDR3 has 14 residues. Trimming took 5 bases from V and 9 from J, leaving 17 bases between them. CDR3 protein: CASSPPGVPGEQFF. CDR3 DNA: TGTGCCAGCAGTCCGCCGGGGGTCCCCGGTGAGCAGTTCTTC.

This clone was counted once. The CDR3 here is CASSLEGGSNTGELFF. CDR3 in DNA: TGTGCCAGCAGCTTAGAAGGGGGCTCTAACACCGGGGAGCTGTTTTTT. This chain joins TRBV7-7 and TRBJ2-2; TRBD1 matches at 7 bases. In germline, CDR1 is SSHAT, CDR2 FNYEAQ (reference sequence). The V and J ends lost 1 base and 2 bases, in that order; junction bases with no gene match: 4. This CDR3 has 16 amino acids.

The rearrangement joins TRBV30 to TRBJ1-3; TRBD1 agrees at 8 bases. The CDR3 has 15 amino acids. V lost 4 bases to trimming and J lost 0 bases; unmatched junction nucleotides: 5. Per germline, CDR1 GTSNPN and CDR2 SVGIG (reference sequence). The CDR3 nucleotides are TGTGCCTGGATCTCAACAGGGGGCTCTGGAAACACCATATATTTT. As protein: CAWISTGGSGNTIYF.

The chain couples TRBV4-2 to TRBJ2-1; D possibly corresponds to TRBD1 (6 bases). Germline assignment: CDR1 LGHNA and CDR2 YNFKEQ. The germline V and J ends were trimmed by 4 bases and 2 bases, with 9 bases remaining between them. This CDR3 is built from 14 residues. The CDR3 bases are TGTGCCAGCAGCCCACAGGGCCCCTACAATGAGCAGTTCTTC. Protein: CASSPQGPYNEQFF.

This chain connects TRBV6-7 to TRBJ2-1; TRBD2 matches 7 bases. TRBV6-7 is known as an ORF, though its function is uncertain. Germline trimming cut 0 bases from V and 4 bases from J; bases unmatched to any gene: 3. CDR3 length: 15 amino acids. CDR3 loop: CASSYSSSGYNEQFF. DNA of the CDR3: TGTGCCAGCAGTTACTCGAGTAGCGGGTACAATGAGCAGTTCTTC.

This clone was counted once. The chain links TRBV14 to TRBJ1-2, with D hard to call. CDR3 size: 12 residues. The germline V gene encodes CDR1 SGHDN and CDR2 FVKESK. Deletions cut 6 bases from V and 7 bases from J, with 12 bases between. The CDR3 protein is CASSLGRAGYTF. The CDR3 nucleotides read TGTGCCAGCAGTCTAGGGAGGGCTGGCTACACCTTC.

This sequence joins TRBV5-1 and TRBJ2-1; 7 bases map to TRBD2. CDR1 SGHRS and CDR2 YFSETQ come from the germline V gene. The V segment lost 0 bases and the J segment 8 bases; nucleotides outside the gene matches: 11. This CDR3 has 16 amino acids. The CDR3 coding sequence is TGCGCCAGCAGCTTGGCAATGGCGGGAGTCGGGTATGAGCAGTTCTTC. Translating gives CASSLAMAGVGYEQFF.

The rearrangement links TRBV6-5 to TRBJ2-5; maybe TRBD2 (6 bases). CDR1 MNHEY and CDR2 SVGAGI come from the germline V gene. This CDR3 is 15 amino acids long. Trimming shortened V by 6 bases and J by 5 bases, and 19 bases separated the two germline ends. The CDR3 here is CASSPTLASTETQYF. DNA of the CDR3: TGTGCCAGCAGCCCCACCCTAGCGTCCACGGAGACCCAGTACTTC.

The V call is TRBV30, the J call TRBJ1-1; no definite D call. Germline V gene sequence: CDR1 GTSNPN, CDR2 SVGIG (reference sequence). CDR3 size: 13 residues. V was clipped by 1 base and J by 5 bases, with 11 bases between them. As DNA, the CDR3 is TGTGCCTGGAGTGACGGGGTCGGGACTGAAGCTTTCTTT. It is translated as CAWSDGVGTEAFF.

This rearrangement joins TRBV7-8 to TRBJ2-1, with TRBD2 matching 9 bases. This CDR3 has 15 residues. Germline trimming cut 6 bases from V and 4 bases from J; bases unmatched to any gene: 7. Germline V gene sequence: CDR1 SGHVS, CDR2 FQNEAQ. As DNA, the CDR3 is TGTGCCAGCAGACTGCGGGAGGGTGGATACAATGAGCAGTTCTTC. This codes for CASRLREGGYNEQFF. Drawing the rest from reference TRBV7-8 and TRBJ2-1, the complete variable domain is GAGVSQSPRYKVAKRGQDVALRCDPISGHVSLFWYQQALGQGPEFLTYFQNEAQLDKSGLPSDRFFAERPEGSVSTLKIQRTQQEDSAVYLCASRLREGGYNEQFFGPGTRLTVL.

The chain joins TRBV10-3 to TRBJ2-3; 11 bases agree with TRBD2. CDR1 is ENHRY and CDR2 is SYGVKD in the germline V gene. V shed 4 bases and J 4 bases; nucleotides not matched to a gene: 13. The CDR3 consists of 18 residues. The CDR3 sequence is CAISVQLAGARLPDTQYF. CDR3 DNA sequence: TGTGCCATCAGTGTTCAACTAGCGGGGGCCCGTCTCCCAGATACGCAGTATTTT.

V is TRBV7-9 and J is TRBJ1-1; 9 bases are shared with TRBD1. This CDR3 is 15 amino acids long. Germline V lookup: CDR1 SEHNR, CDR2 FQNEAQ (reference sequence). J gave up 10 bases and V 5 bases, and 14 bases lay outside the gene matches. This CDR3 is CASSITGTGRARAFF. CDR3 nucleotides: TGTGCCAGCAGCATAACCGGGACAGGGCGGGCGCGAGCTTTCTTT.

With respect to this clone: Other DNA sequences of this sample code for an identical CDR3. The chain's CDR3 is CASRIGTGGGDTQYF. The CDR3 nucleotides are TGTGCCAGCAGGATTGGGACAGGGGGAGGAGATACGCAGTATTTT. The chain couples TRBV2 to TRBJ2-3, with 11 bases fitting TRBD1. Germline V CDR1 and CDR2: SNHLY, FYNNEI. The CDR3 is 15 amino acids. Germline trimming cut 6 bases from V and 5 bases from J; bases unmatched to any gene: 7.

This chain connects TRBV27 to TRBJ1-1; D possibly corresponds to TRBD1 (5 bases). This CDR3 comprises 16 residues. The V gene's germline CDR1 is MNHEY and CDR2 SMNVEV (reference sequence). The germline V and J ends were trimmed by 0 bases and 0 bases, with 11 bases remaining between them. The CDR3 sequence: CASSLSGGEMNTEAFF. DNA of the CDR3: TGTGCCAGCAGTTTATCGGGGGGAGAAATGAACACTGAAGCTTTCTTT.

The V gene is TRBV9, the J gene TRBJ2-7, with TRBD2 matching over 11 bases. This CDR3 has 16 amino acids. The V gene's germline CDR1 is SGDLS and CDR2 YYNGEE. The V and J ends lost 4 bases and 3 bases, in that order; junction bases with no gene match: 9. CDR3 amino acids: CASSPGGTSGLYEQYF. For the CDR3, the DNA is TGTGCCAGCAGCCCGGGGGGGACTAGCGGACTCTACGAGCAGTACTTC.

The chain combines TRBV5-4 with TRBJ2-7, with 9 bases identical to TRBD1. The germline V gene has CDR1 SGHNT and CDR2 YYREEE (reference sequence). The CDR3 spans 15 residues. After removal of 4 bases from V and 3 bases from J, the junction contained 8 bases not matched to a gene. The CDR3 region is CASSLGGTGIYEQYF. CDR3 in DNA: TGTGCCAGCAGCCTCGGCGGGACAGGGATCTACGAGCAGTACTTC.

This clone was observed once. The rearrangement links TRBV18 to TRBJ1-1; D is uncertain. Germline CDR1 is KGHSH and CDR2 is LQKENI. The CDR3 is 16 residues long. With 2 bases removed from V and 0 bases from J, the gap between germline ends came to 13 bases. The DNA for the CDR3 is TGTGCCAGCTCACCAGCATCTCTGGGCATGAACACTGAAGCTTTCTTT. Its translation: CASSPASLGMNTEAFF.

This clone is a singleton in its sample. The chain uses TRBV6-5 and TRBJ1-1; D call uncertain. V was clipped by 2 bases and J by 3 bases, with 7 bases between them. CDR1 MNHEY and CDR2 SVGAGI come from the germline V gene. The CDR3 has 13 residues. CDR3 sequence: CASSYVQDTEAFF. In nucleotides, the CDR3 is TGTGCCAGCAGTTACGTCCAGGACACTGAAGCTTTCTTT.

The rearrangement uses TRBV5-1 and TRBJ2-5, with D possibly being TRBD1 (5 bases). The CDR3 contains 12 residues. V was clipped by 0 bases and J by 5 bases, with 5 bases between them. Germline V gives CDR1 SGHRS, CDR2 YFSETQ. The CDR3: CASSLDRETQYF. The CDR3 nucleotides are TGCGCCAGCAGCTTGGACAGGGAGACCCAGTACTTC.

The genes are TRBV5-6 and TRBJ1-4, with 7 bases lining up with TRBD1. The germline gives CDR1 SGHDT, CDR2 YYEEEE. This CDR3 contains 17 residues. Trimming took 0 bases from V and 6 from J; bases not matched to a gene: 11. CDR3 residues: CASSLGWTGWNHEKLFF. CDR3 DNA sequence: TGTGCCAGCAGCTTGGGATGGACAGGCTGGAATCATGAAAAACTGTTTTTT.